The T cell receptor (beta chain) described here comes from a study of blood T cell repertoires in COVID-19. Overall study: T cells, B-cell-depleted T cells, or PBMCs provided the cDNA or gDNA that served as material.

V dropped 1 base and J dropped 3 bases, with 13 bases sitting between them. There are 16 residues in the CDR3. Per the germline V gene, CDR1 is KGHSH and CDR2 is LQKENI. Participant reports of clinical history set cohort assignment. The method was immunoSEQ multiplex PCR; TCRdb's version includes in-frame clones alone and lacks a portion of them. Of more than 300,000 clones listed, roughly 92% are singletons. This clone has a single count. Source material: PBMCs or T cells enriched from blood (not recorded which). The receptor was isolated from a woman aged 40 to 50 who had been exposed to COVID-19. The chain combines TRBV18 with TRBJ1-3; D unclear. The CDR3 sequence is CASSPRAGSGGNTIYF. CDR3 in DNA: TGTGCCAGCTCACCACGGGCGGGAAGCGGTGGAAACACCATATATTTT.